One T cell receptor (beta chain) is described in this entry. The sample is drawn from a study of blood T cell repertoires in COVID-19. The wider study: All recovered Cohort 3 donors got two negative PCRs, got clearance, or saw symptom resolution. From T cells, B-cell-depleted T cells, or PBMCs came the material, which was cDNA or gDNA.

The germline V gene encodes CDR1 SGHAT and CDR2 FQDESV (reference sequence). J lost 2 bases, V lost 5 bases, and 2 bases had no gene match. The CDR3 spans 13 residues. Authors' data handling: Estimation of nucleated cell counts relied on the amplification of reference gene primers. Assay: immunoSEQ multiplex PCR; the TCRdb copy retains only in-frame clones and omits some. The V and J calls and clone size are taken from that table; D and trimming were inferred from the DNA. Of about 170,000 clones in the sample, 70% to 85% were seen once. The chain links TRBV11-1 to TRBJ1-1, with TRBD1 matching 7 bases. Sequencing was carried out using PBMCs or T cells enriched from blood (not recorded which). The sequence was obtained from a woman in her seventies in a cohort exposed to, infected with or recovered from COVID-19 (not recorded which). For the CDR3, the DNA is TGTGCCAGCAGCCGACAGGGAAACACTGAAGCTTTCTTT. It specifies CASSRQGNTEAFF.